Below, one TCR beta chain is given with its context. The antigen is not known. The data were obtained in a study of long-term antiretroviral therapy in people with HIV. Overall study findings and caveats: Relative to control repertoires, HIV repertoires exhibited narrower CDR3 length ranges. Dominance of pre-ART expanded clones persisted, fluctuating and often declining after ART. In samples taken after ART, diversity increased but remained below transplant donor control levels.

At survey level, the immunoSEQ assay was run in its v3.0 version. Each sample aimed for about 35,000-50,000 sequenced T-cell genomes. The data were produced by immunoSEQ multiplex PCR, yet TCRdb's version contains in-frame clones alone and is incomplete. Of around 20,000 clones in the sample, 79% are singletons; the top ten hold roughly 6.7%. The V gene's germline CDR1 is SQVTM and CDR2 ANQGSEA. Trimming took off 4 bases at V and 2 bases at J, with 3 bases between the two ends. The CDR3 has 12 amino acids. The chain uses TRBV29-1 and TRBJ2-6; unclear D gene. The sequence was collected from a young man with HIV. The source material was unsorted PBMCs, sampled at the start of antiretroviral therapy, before treatment. The CDR3 DNA reads as TGCAGCGTTGCCACTGGGGCCAACGTCCTGACTTTC. Amino acids: CSVATGANVLTF.